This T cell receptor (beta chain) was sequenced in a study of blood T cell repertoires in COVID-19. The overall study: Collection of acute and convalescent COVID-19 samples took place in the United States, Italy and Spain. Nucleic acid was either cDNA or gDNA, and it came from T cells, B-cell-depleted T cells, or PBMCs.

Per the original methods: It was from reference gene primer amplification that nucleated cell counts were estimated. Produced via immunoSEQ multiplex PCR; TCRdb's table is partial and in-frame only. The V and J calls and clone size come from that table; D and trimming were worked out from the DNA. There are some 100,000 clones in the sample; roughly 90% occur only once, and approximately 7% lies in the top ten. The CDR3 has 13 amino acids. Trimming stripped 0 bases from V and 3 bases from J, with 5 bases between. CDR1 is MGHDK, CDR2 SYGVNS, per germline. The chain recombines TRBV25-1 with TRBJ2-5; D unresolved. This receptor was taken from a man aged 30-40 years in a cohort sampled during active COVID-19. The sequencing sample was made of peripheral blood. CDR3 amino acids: CASSEYTEETQYF. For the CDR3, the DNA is TGTGCCAGCAGTGAATACACAGAAGAGACCCAGTACTTC.